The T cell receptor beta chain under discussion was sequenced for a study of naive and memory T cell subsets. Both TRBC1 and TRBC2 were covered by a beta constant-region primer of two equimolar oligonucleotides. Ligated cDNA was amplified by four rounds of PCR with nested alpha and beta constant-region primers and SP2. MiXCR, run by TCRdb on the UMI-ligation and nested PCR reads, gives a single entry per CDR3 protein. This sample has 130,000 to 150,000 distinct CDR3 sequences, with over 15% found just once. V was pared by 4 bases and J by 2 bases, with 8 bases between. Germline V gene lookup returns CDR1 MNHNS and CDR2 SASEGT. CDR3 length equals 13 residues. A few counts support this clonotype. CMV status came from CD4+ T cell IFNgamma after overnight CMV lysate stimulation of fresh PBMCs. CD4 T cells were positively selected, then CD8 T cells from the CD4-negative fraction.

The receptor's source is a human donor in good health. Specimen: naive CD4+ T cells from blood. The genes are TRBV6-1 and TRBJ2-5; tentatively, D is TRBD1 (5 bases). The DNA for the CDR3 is TGTGCCAGCAGTGGAACAGGACAAGAGACCCAGTACTTC. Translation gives CASSGTGQETQYF.